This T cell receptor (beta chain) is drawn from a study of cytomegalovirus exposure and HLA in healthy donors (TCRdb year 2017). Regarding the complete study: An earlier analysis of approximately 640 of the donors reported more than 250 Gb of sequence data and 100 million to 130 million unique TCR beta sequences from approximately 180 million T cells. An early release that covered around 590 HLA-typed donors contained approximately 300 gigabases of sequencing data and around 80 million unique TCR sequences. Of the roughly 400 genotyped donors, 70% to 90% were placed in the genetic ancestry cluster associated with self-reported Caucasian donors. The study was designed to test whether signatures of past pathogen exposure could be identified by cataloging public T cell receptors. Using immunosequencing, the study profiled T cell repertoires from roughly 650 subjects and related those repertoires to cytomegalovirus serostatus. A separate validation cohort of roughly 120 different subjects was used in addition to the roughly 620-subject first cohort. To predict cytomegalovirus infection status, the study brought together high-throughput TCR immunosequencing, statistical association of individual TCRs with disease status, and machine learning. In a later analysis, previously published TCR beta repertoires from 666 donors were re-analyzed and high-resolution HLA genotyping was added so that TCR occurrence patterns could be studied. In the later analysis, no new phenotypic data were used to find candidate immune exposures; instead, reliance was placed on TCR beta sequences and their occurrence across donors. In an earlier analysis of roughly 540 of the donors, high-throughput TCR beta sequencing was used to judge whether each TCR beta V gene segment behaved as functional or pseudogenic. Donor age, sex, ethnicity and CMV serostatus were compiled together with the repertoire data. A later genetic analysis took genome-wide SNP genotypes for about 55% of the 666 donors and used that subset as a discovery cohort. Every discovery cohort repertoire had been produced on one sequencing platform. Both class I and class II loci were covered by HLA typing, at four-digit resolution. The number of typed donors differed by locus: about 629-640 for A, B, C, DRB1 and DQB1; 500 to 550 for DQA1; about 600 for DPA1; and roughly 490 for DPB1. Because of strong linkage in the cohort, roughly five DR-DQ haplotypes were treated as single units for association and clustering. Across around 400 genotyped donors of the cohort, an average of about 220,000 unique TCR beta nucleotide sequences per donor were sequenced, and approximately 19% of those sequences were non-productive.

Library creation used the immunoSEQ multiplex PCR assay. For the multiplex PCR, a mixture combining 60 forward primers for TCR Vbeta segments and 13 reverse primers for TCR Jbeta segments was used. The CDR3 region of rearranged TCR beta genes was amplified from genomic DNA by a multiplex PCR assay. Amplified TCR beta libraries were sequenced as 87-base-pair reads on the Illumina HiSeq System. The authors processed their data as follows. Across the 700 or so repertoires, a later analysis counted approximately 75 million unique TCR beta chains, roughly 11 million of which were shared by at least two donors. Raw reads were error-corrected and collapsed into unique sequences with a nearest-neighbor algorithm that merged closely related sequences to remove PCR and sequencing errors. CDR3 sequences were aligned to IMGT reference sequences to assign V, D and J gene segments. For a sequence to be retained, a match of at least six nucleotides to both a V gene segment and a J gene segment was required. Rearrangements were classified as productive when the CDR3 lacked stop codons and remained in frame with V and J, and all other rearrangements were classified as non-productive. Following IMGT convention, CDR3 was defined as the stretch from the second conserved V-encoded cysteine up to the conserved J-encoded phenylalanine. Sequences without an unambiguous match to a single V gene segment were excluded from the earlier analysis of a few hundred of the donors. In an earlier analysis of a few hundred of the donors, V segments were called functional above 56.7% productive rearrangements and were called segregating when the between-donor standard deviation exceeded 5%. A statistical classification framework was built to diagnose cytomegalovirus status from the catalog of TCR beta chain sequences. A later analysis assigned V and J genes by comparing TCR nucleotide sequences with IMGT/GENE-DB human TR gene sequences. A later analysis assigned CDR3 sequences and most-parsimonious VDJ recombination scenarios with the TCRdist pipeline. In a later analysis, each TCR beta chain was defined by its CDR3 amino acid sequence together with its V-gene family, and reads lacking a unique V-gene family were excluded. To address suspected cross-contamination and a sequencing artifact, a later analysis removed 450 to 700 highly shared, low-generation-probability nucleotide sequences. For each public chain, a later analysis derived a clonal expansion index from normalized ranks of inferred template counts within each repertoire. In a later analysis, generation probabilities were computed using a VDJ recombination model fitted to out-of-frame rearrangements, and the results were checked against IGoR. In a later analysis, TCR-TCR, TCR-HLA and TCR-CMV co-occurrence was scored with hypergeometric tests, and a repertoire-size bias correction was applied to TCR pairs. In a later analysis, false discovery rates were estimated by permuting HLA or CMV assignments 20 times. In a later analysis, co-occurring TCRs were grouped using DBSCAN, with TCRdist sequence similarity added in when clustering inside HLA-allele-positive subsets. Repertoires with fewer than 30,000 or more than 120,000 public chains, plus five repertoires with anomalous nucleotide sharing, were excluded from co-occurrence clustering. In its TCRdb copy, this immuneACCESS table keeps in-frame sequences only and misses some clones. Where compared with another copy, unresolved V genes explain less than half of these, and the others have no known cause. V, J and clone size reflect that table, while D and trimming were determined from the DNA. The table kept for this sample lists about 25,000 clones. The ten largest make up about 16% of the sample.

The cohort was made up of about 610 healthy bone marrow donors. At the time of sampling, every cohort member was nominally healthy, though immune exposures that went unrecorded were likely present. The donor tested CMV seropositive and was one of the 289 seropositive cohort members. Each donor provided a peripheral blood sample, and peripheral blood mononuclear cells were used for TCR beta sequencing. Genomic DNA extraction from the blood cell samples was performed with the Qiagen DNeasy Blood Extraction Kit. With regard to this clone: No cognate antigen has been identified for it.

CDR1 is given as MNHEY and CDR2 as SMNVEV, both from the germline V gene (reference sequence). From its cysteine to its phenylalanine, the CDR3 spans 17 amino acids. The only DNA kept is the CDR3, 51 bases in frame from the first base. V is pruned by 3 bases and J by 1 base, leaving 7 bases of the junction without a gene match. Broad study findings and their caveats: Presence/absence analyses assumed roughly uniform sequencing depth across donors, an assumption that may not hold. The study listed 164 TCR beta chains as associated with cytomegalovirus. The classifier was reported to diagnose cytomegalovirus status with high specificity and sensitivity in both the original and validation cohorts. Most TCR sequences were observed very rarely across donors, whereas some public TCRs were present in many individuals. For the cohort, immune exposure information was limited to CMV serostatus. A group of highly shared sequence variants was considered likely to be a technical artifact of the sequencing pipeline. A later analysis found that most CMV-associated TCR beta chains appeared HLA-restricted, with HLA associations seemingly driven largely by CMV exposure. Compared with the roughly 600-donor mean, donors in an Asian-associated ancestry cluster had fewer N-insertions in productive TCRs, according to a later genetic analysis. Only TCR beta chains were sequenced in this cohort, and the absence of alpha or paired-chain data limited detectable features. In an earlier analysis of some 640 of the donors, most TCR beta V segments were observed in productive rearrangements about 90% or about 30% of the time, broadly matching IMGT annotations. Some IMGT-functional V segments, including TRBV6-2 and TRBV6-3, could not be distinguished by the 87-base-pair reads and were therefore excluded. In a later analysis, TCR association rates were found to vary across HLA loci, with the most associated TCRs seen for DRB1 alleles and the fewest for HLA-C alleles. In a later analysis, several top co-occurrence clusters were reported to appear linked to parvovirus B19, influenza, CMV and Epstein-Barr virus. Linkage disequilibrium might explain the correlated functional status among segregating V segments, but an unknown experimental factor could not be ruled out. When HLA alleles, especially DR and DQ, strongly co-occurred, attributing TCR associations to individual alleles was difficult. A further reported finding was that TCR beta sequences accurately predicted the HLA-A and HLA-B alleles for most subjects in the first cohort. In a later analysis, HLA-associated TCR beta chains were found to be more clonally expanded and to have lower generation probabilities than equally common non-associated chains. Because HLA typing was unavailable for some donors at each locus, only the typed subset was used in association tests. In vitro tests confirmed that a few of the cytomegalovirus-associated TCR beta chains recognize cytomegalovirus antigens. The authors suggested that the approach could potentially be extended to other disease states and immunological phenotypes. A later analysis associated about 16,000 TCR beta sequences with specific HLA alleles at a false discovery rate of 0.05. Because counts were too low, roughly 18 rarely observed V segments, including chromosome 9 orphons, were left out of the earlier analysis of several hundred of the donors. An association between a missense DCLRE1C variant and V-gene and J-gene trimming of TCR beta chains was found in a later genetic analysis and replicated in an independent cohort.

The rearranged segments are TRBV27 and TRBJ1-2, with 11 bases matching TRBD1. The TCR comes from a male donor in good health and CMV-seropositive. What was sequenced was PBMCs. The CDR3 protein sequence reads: CASSFYPGQGDNYGYTF. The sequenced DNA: TGTGCCAGCAGTTTTTACCCGGGACAGGGGGATAACTATGGCTACACCTTC.